The 22 T cell receptor beta chains given below trace back to one sample, sequenced in a study of breast tumors, draining lymph nodes, adjacent tissues. MiXCR, applied by TCRdb to the multiplex PCR reads, yields one record per CDR3 protein. Of over 250,000 distinct CDR3 sequences listed, roughly 31% were seen once; the top ten hold roughly 1.1%. Breast cancer patients provided tissue from their axillary draining lymph nodes. Sequenced input: axillary lymph node tissue. The receptors here all came from a female donor with breast cancer. Some clones in this sample may be carry-over from other donors' samples.

This clonotype was seen more than once but under ten times. The chain combines TRBV3-1 with TRBJ2-6; D remains ambiguous. The V end was cut by 4 bases, the J end by 0 bases, with 10 bases between. There are 16 residues in the CDR3. CDR1 is LGHDT and CDR2 is YNNKEL in the germline V gene (reference sequence). The CDR3 loop reads CASSLEGLSGANVLTF. As DNA, the CDR3 is TGTGCCAGCAGCCTAGAAGGGCTCTCTGGGGCCAACGTCCTGACTTTC.

This clonotype appeared many times. The rearrangement links TRBV20-1 to TRBJ2-5; 7 nucleotides line up with TRBD2. J was trimmed by 6 bases and V by 3 bases; bases with no gene match: 4. Germline CDR1 DFQATT, CDR2 SNEGSKA (reference sequence). The CDR3 spans 12 residues. The CDR3 coding sequence is TGCAGTGCTAGGACGGGAGGACAGACCCAGTACTTC. It codes for CSARTGGQTQYF.

This clonotype was counted ten times or more. The V and J genes are TRBV5-8 and TRBJ1-3; 9 bases map to TRBD1. CDR1 and CDR2 (germline): SGHTS, YDEGEE. The trim removed 0 bases at V and 4 bases at J, leaving 8 bases unmatched. The CDR3 consists of 17 residues. CDR3 sequence reads: CASSLVLGTGSGNTIYF. The CDR3, as DNA: TGTGCCAGCAGCTTGGTACTGGGGACAGGGTCCGGAAACACCATATATTTT.

As regards this clonotype: A much larger clone lies a single base off, so this may be a read error. This chain links TRBV5-1 with TRBJ1-4; no firm D call. CDR1 and CDR2 from the germline V gene are SGHRS and YFSETQ. The CDR3 has 13 residues. CDR3 in amino acids: CASSLQTNENLFF. Written as DNA, the CDR3 is TGCGCCAGCAGCTTGCAGACTAATGAAAACCTGTTTTTT.

This clonotype was picked up a small number of times. This may stem from a read error, because a much larger clone lies one nucleotide away. This chain uses TRBV12-3 or TRBV12-4 with TRBJ2-2, with 8 bases lining up with TRBD2. V dropped 4 bases and J dropped 7; count of bases not matched to a gene: 11. There are 16 residues in the CDR3. The CDR3 coding sequence is TGTGCCAGCAGTTGGGACTTAGGCGGGAGGATCGGGGAGCTGTTTTTT. It yields the protein CASSWDLGGRIGELFF.

The chain has TRBV7-6 and TRBJ1-1; TRBD1 agrees at 7 bases. The CDR3 loop spans 14 amino acids. Germline assignment: CDR1 SGHVS and CDR2 FNYEAQ. J gave up 6 bases and V 4 bases, and 8 bases lay outside the gene matches. The DNA for the CDR3 is TGTGCCAGCAGCTCGGACAGGAATGTCGCTGAAGCTTTCTTT. Encoded protein: CASSSDRNVAEAFF.

V usage is TRBV6-1 and J usage is TRBJ2-1, with TRBD2 identical over 11 bases. Unmatched junction bases numbered 2, after V lost 2 bases and J lost 2 bases. The V gene's germline CDR1 is MNHNS and CDR2 SASEGT. This CDR3 region has 16 residues. In nucleotides, the CDR3 is TGTGCCAGCAGTGAAATGACTAGCGGGGCCTACAATGAGCAGTTCTTC. The encoded protein is CASSEMTSGAYNEQFF.

V usage is TRBV6-1 and J usage is TRBJ1-5, with D possibly being TRBD1 (5 bases). CDR1 is MNHNS, CDR2 SASEGT, per germline. Trimming shortened V by 7 bases and J by 5 bases, and 18 bases separated the two germline ends. This CDR3 is built from 15 residues. The CDR3 loop reads CASTRGGGPDQPQHF. The CDR3 region has the DNA TGTGCCAGCACCCGGGGTGGGGGTCCGGATCAGCCCCAGCATTTT.

On this clonotype itself: A much larger clone lies a single base off, so this may be a read error. J is TRBJ2-7 and V is TRBV9; 10 positions match TRBD1. This CDR3 is built from 14 residues. Per germline, CDR1 SGDLS and CDR2 YYNGEE. This chain's CDR3 is CASSAGTGVYEQSF. The CDR3 nucleotides read TGTGCCAGCAGCGCCGGGACAGGGGTCTACGAGCAGTCCTTC.

Ten or more counts support this clonotype. The CDR3 DNA reads TGTGCCAGCAGTGGGCAGATAGAGACCCAGTACTTC. Protein product: CASSGQIETQYF. The chain links TRBV2 to TRBJ2-5, with D unclear. The germline CDR1 and CDR2 sequences are SNHLY and FYNNEI. Trimming pared 4 bases from V and 4 bases from J, leaving 7 bases between. CDR3 length: 12 amino acids.

This clonotype was counted at least ten times. The genes are TRBV15 and TRBJ2-7; 9 bases map to TRBD2. The CDR3 has 14 residues. Per germline, CDR1 LNHNV and CDR2 YYDKDF (reference sequence). Losses at the gene ends were 1 base for V and 2 bases for J; bases not matched to a gene: 0. The CDR3 sequence: CATSRVAGAYEQYF. For the CDR3, the DNA is TGTGCCACCAGCAGAGTAGCGGGAGCCTACGAGCAGTACTTC.

This clonotype was counted many times. The J gene is TRBJ2-3, the V gene TRBV11-2, with 7 bases matching TRBD2. The J segment lost 7 bases and the V segment lost 5 bases, leaving 9 bases of the junction unmatched. The CDR3 length is 14 residues. Germline CDR1 reads SGHAT; CDR2 reads FQNNGV. The chain's CDR3 is CASSPGGSPHTQYF. In DNA form, the CDR3 reads TGTGCCAGCAGCCCGGGAGGTAGTCCGCATACGCAGTATTTT.

The sample holds many counts of this clonotype. The rearrangement joins TRBV6-1 to TRBJ2-5, with D possibly matching TRBD2 (5 bases). CDR3 length: 15 amino acids. Germline CDR1 and CDR2: MNHNS and SASEGT. V gave up 7 bases and J gave up 0 bases, with 15 bases separating them. The CDR3, as DNA: TGTGCCAGCACCAAAGAGGGCAGGTACCAAGAGACCCAGTACTTC. Its translation is CASTKEGRYQETQYF.

This clonotype showed up many times. The rearrangement links TRBV12-3 or TRBV12-4 to TRBJ2-7; 10 bases map to TRBD1. This CDR3 region has 14 residues. With 2 bases clipped from V and 5 bases from J, the junction kept 3 bases outside the gene matches. The CDR3 sequence is CASSLSGTGDEQYF. CDR3 DNA: TGTGCCAGCAGTTTATCGGGGACAGGGGACGAGCAGTACTTC.

This clonotype showed up just a few times. Just one base apart from a much larger clone, this may be a read error. The V call is TRBV5-1, the J call TRBJ1-5; no clear D. This CDR3 has 15 amino acids. Germline V CDR1 and CDR2: SGHRS, YFSETQ. Here the CDR3 DNA reads TGCGCCAGCAGCTTGGATCAGTTTAGCGATCAGCCCCAGCATTTT. Translating it yields CASSLDQFSDQPQHF.

About this clonotype: A read error may explain this, as a much larger clone is one base away. This chain joins TRBV12-3 or TRBV12-4 and TRBJ1-5; D remains ambiguous. The length of the CDR3 is 15 residues. V lost 1 base to trimming and J lost 0 bases, with 7 bases between them. CDR3 region: CASSLDSCSNQPQHF. The CDR3 DNA sequence: TGTGCCAGCAGTTTAGATTCGTGTAGCAATCAGCCCCAGCATTTT.

CDR3 sequence: CASSRTSGRVQETQYF. For the CDR3, the DNA is TGTGCCAGCAGCCGTACTAGCGGGAGGGTCCAAGAGACCCAGTACTTC. The rearrangement joins TRBV7-2 to TRBJ2-5, with 13 bases identical to TRBD2. Germline values: CDR1 SGHTA, CDR2 FQGNSA. Trimming removed 5 bases from V and 1 base from J; junction bases left unmatched: 4. This CDR3 has 16 residues. Supplemented by reference TRBV7-2 and TRBJ2-5, the full variable domain reads GAGVSQSPSNKVTEKGKDVELRCDPISGHTALYWYRQSLGQGLEFLIYFQGNSAPDKSGLPSDRFSAERTGGSVSTLTIQRTQQEDSAVYLCASSRTSGRVQETQYFGPGTRLLVL.

This clonotype was seen repeatedly, ten times or more. This chain joins TRBV10-3 and TRBJ2-5; no clear D gene. The CDR3 is made up of 11 amino acids. CDR1 is ENHRY, CDR2 SYGVKD, per germline. Trimming pared 3 bases from V and 4 bases from J, leaving 3 bases between. CDR3 DNA sequence: TGTGCCATCAGTGAAGGAGAGACCCAGTACTTC. This codes for CAISEGETQYF.

On this clonotype: This may come from a read error, since a much larger clone is one base off. J is TRBJ2-7 and V is TRBV5-8, with TRBD1 identical over 7 bases. Germline CDR1 SGHTS, CDR2 YDEGEE. Trimming cost V 7 bases and J 3 bases; bases outside gene matches: 10. The CDR3 covers 14 residues. CDR3 bases: TGTGCCAGCGGCCACCCTGACAGGGTCTACGAGCAGTACTTC. It specifies CASGHPDRVYEQYF.

This clonotype was recorded many times. J is TRBJ2-7 and V is TRBV4-2; 7 bases map to TRBD1. The CDR3 length is 16 residues. Trimming cost V 4 bases and J 0 bases; bases outside gene matches: 9. The germline gives CDR1 LGHNA, CDR2 YNFKEQ. As DNA, the CDR3 is TGTGCCAGCAGCCTCACAAGCCGGGACAGCTCCTACGAGCAGTACTTC. Translating gives CASSLTSRDSSYEQYF.

This clonotype was found once. The chain uses TRBV6-6 and TRBJ2-2; 8 nucleotides match TRBD2. V was clipped by 0 bases and J by 4 bases; unmatched bases: 13. The CDR3 extends over 19 amino acids. Germline values: CDR1 MNHNY, CDR2 SVGAGI (reference sequence). The CDR3, as DNA: TGTGCCAGCAGTTACTCGCCGCTGGGACTAGGGATTCTCACCGGGGAGCTGTTTTTT. Protein product: CASSYSPLGLGILTGELFF.

A few counts support this clonotype. The rearrangement joins TRBV3-1 to TRBJ1-3; D ambiguous. CDR1 and CDR2 from the germline V gene are LGHDT and YNNKEL (reference sequence). Trimming took 0 bases from V and 2 from J, leaving 8 bases between them. This CDR3 comprises 15 residues. For the CDR3, the DNA is TGTGCCAGCAGCCAAGATTCGGCAACTGGAAACACCATATATTTT. Its protein is CASSQDSATGNTIYF.